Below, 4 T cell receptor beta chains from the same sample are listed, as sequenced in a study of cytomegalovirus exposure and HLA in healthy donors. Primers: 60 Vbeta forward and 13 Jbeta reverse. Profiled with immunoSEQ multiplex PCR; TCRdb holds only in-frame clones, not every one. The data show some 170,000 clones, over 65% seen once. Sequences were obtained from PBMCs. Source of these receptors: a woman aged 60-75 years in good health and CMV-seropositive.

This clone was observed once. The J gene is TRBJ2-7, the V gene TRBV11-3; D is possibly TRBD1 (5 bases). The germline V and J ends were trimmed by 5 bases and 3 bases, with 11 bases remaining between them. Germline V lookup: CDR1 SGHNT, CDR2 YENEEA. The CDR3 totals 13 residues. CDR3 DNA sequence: TGTGCCAGCAGCCCCGGGCAGGGCTACGAGCAGTACTTC. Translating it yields CASSPGQGYEQYF.

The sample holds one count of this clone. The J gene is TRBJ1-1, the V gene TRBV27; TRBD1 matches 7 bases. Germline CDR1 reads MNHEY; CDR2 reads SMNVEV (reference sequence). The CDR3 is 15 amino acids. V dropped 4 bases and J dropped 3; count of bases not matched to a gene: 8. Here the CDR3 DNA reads TGTGCCAGCAGTTCTACGAGGGGGCGGGACACTGAAGCTTTCTTT. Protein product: CASSSTRGRDTEAFF.

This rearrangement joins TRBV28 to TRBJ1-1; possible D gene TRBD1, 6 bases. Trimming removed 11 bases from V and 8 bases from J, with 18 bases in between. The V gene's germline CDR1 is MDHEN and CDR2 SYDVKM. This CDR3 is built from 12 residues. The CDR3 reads CASVIFQGEAFF. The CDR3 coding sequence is TGTGCCTCCGTGATATTTCAGGGGGAAGCTTTCTTT.

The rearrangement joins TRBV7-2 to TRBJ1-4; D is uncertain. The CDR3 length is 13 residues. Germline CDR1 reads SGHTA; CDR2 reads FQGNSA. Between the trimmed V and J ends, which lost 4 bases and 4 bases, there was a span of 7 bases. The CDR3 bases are TGTGCCAGCAGCTCGCAGGTTAATGAAAAACTGTTTTTT. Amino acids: CASSSQVNEKLFF.